This TCR beta chain emerged from a study of control samples from healthy donors and cancer patients (dated by TCRdb to about 2020). As concerns this clone: It lacks a known antigen. No much larger clonotype is one base removed from it; base qualities were not supplied. Other nucleotide sequences from this sample produce the same CDR3.

Library method: the immunoSEQ multiplex PCR assay. This immuneACCESS table, as held by TCRdb, lists in-frame sequences with V and J called but not all clones. Of the missing ones, under half trace to an unresolved V gene in checked studies; the others have no known cause. The sample table holds roughly 170,000 clones, of which 75% to 95% were seen once. About 2% of the sample goes to the ten largest clones. Reading from cysteine to phenylalanine, the CDR3 counts 13 amino acids. The sequence is cut down to CDR3 DNA, 39 bases in frame from base 1. The germline ends are 3 bases apart after V is trimmed by 0 bases and J by 2 bases. CDR1 and CDR2, per the germline V gene, are SGHRS and YFSETQ.

The sequenced sample consisted of blood. The rearranged segments are TRBV5-1 and TRBJ1-5; no D gene is confidently identified. The receptor's source is a woman aged 40 to 50 in good health. CDR3 loop: CASSLDGNQPQHF. The sequenced DNA is TGCGCCAGCAGCTTGGACGGCAATCAGCCCCAGCATTTT.